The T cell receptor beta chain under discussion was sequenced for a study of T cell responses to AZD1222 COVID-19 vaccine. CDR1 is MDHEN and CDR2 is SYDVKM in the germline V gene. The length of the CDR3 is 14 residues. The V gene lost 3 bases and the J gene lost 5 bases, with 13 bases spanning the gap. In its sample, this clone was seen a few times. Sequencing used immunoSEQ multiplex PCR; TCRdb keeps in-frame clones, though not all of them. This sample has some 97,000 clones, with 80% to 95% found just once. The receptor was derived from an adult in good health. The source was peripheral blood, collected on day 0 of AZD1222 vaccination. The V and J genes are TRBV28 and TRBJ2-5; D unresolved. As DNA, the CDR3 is TGTGCCAGCAGTTTGAGTGTACCTGGGGAGACCCAGTACTTC. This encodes CASSLSVPGETQYF.